This TCR beta chain was obtained from a study of cytomegalovirus exposure and HLA in healthy donors. Findings of the study overall: For cytomegalovirus status, the classifier reportedly gave diagnoses with high specificity and sensitivity. CMV antigen specificity of three CMV-associated chains was confirmed in vitro. TCR clusters originating in the first cohort tended to co-occur in the 120 validation repertoires, according to a later analysis.

From the 120-subject validation cohort, which was separate from the approximately 670-subject first cohort, the donors were drawn. As for this clone: Its antigen remains unknown.

Germline CDR1 is KGHSH and CDR2 is LQKENI. The CDR3 spans 15 residues. Trimming left V 5 bases short and J 0 bases short, with 13 bases between. Clones were sequenced by immunoSEQ multiplex PCR, and TCRdb holds only the in-frame ones, with some missing. The repertoire holds some 150,000 clones, with around nine tenths as singletons. Sequencing was performed on PBMCs. V is TRBV18 and J is TRBJ1-1; D is possibly TRBD1 (6 bases). The clonotype was recovered from a woman in her twenties or thirties in good health and CMV-seronegative. CDR3 residues: CASSTGHRLNTEAFF. Here the CDR3 DNA reads TGTGCCAGCTCAACAGGGCACAGACTGAACACTGAAGCTTTCTTT.